Listed below are T cell receptor beta chains from one sample, sequenced in a study of a mutant IDH1 vaccine in newly diagnosed glioma. Assay used: immunoSEQ multiplex PCR; TCRdb lists only in-frame clones, some missing. The repertoire has 40,000 or so clones, 75% to 85% of them found once; the top ten carry 7% to 10%. This specimen was PBMCs, taken from a glioma patient treated with radiotherapy, temozolomide or both. Receptors originate from a middle-aged man with glioma. Some clones in this sample may be carry-over from other donors' samples. The CDR3 runs from the conserved cysteine through the conserved F or W.

TRBV27	TRBJ2-5	CASSLGLPSGTGGGETQYF
TRBV6-5	TRBJ1-1	CASRGTGNTEAFF
TRBV7-9	TRBJ2-7	CASSGTGFYEQYF
TRBV10-3	TRBJ2-5	CAISDLTGRGPETQYF
TRBV6-1	TRBJ1-1	CASSGHSEAFF
TRBV2	TRBJ1-1	CASRMSGGTEAFF
TRBV6-4	TRBJ1-1	CASSAAGGAEAFF
TRBV29-1	TRBJ2-5	CSVGRYREETQYF
TRBV29-1	TRBJ2-6	CSVEGPWAGRFSGANVLTF
TRBV9	TRBJ1-1	CASSVAGDTEAFF
TRBV18	TRBJ2-3	CASSPSGGSTDTQYF
TRBV18	TRBJ1-3	CASSPPGQSSGNTIYF
TRBV5-6	TRBJ1-1	CASSLTGEAFF
TRBV7-8	TRBJ1-5	CASSLHRRHSNQPQHF
TRBV15	TRBJ1-4	CATSKDEKLFF
TRBV2	TRBJ1-2	CASSPRGFPLYTF
TRBV5-1	TRBJ1-4	CASSPILGEEKLFF
TRBV27	TRBJ2-7	CASSLGTGEAYEQYF
TRBV5-1	TRBJ1-4	CASSLDGATNEKLFF
TRBV2	TRBJ2-7	CASMPGGIIGEQYF
TRBV15	-	CATSRDGRYEQYF
TRBV19	TRBJ1-2	CASSPRDSFYTF
TRBV4-2	TRBJ1-2	CASSQEGITAGSYGYTF
TRBV10-1	TRBJ1-1	CASRSRENTEAFF
TRBV16	TRBJ2-4	CASSQSESVTQYF
TRBV5-1	TRBJ1-5	CASSLGQEQPQHF
TRBV27	TRBJ2-2	CASSLRGSNTGELFF
TRBV6-4	TRBJ2-3	CASKVTAGTDTQYF
TRBV19	TRBJ1-5	CATTLANNQPQHF
TRBV4-3	TRBJ1-1	CASSQDRGTEAFF
TRBV18	TRBJ1-4	CASSPEWGLREKLFF
TRBV28	TRBJ1-6	CASRQGYFAPLHF
TRBV4-2	TRBJ2-3	CASSPFGTGMDTQYF
TRBV4-1	TRBJ1-2	CASSPDRGRANYGYTF
TRBV6-5	TRBJ2-2	CATSENGELFF
TRBV5-1	TRBJ2-7	CASSLGARGGGSEQYF
TRBV7-2	TRBJ2-7	CASSSGAGTPSSYEQYF
TRBV7-6	TRBJ2-5	CASSLAGRGETQYF
TRBV7-8	TRBJ1-1	CASSITVATGGHTEAFF
TRBV5-1	TRBJ2-1	CASSLGSADYNEQFF
TRBV30	TRBJ2-5	CAWSTRGDPQETQYF
TRBV10-3	TRBJ2-3	CAISELGTGPGDTQYF
TRBV7-6	TRBJ2-1	CASSLAAGFDEQFF
TRBV2	TRBJ2-7	CASRGLAGDSGEQYF
TRBV2	TRBJ1-1	CATFRDLSTEAFF
TRBV7-2	TRBJ2-3	CASSLAGNTQYF
TRBV30	TRBJ1-1	CAWSYPGQGRTEAFF
TRBV5-6	TRBJ1-2	CASSLGVGYGYTF
TRBV23-1	TRBJ2-3	CASSQSRKRGTDTQYF
TRBV30	TRBJ2-5	CAWMRETQYF
TRBV5-4	TRBJ1-1	CASSLAGHTEAFF
TRBV30	TRBJ1-2	CAWRDRRNYGYTF